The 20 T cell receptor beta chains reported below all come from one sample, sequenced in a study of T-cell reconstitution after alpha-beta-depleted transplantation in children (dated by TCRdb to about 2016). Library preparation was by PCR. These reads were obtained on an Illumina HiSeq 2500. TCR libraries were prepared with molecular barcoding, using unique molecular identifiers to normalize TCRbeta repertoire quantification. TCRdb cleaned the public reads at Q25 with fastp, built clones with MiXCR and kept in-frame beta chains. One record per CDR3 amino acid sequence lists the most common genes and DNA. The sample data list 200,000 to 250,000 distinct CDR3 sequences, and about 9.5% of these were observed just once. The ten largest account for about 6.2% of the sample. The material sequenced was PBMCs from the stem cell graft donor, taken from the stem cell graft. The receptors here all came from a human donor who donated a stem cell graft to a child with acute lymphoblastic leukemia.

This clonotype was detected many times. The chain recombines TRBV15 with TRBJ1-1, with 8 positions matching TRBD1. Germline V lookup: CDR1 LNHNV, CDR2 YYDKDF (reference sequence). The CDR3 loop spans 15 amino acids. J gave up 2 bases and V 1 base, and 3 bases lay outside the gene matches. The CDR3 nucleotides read TGTGCCACCAGCAGAGGAGGACAGGGAAACACTGAAGCTTTCTTT. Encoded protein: CATSRGGQGNTEAFF.

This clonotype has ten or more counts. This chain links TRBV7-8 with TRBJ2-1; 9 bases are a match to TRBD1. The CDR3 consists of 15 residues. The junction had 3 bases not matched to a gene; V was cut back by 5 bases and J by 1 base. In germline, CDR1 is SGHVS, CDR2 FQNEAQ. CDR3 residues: CASSGTGLSYNEQFF. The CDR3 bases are TGTGCCAGCAGCGGGACAGGGTTATCCTACAATGAGCAGTTCTTC.

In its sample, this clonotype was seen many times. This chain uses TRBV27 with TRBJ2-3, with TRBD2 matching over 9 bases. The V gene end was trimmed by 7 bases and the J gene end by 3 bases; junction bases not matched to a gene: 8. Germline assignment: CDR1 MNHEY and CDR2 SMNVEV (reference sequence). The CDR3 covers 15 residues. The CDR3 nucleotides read TGTGCCAGCAACGATATGGGACTAGCAACAGATACGCAGTATTTT. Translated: CASNDMGLATDTQYF.

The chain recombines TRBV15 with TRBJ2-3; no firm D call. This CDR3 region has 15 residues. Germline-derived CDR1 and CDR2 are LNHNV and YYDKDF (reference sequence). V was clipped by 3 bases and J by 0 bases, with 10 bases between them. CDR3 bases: TGTGCCACCAGCAGTGGCGCCCCTAGCACAGATACGCAGTATTTT. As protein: CATSSGAPSTDTQYF. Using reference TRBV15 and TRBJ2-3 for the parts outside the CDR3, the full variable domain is DAMVIQNPRYQVTQFGKPVTLSCSQTLNHNVMYWYQQKSSQAPKLLFHYYDKDFNNEADTPDNFQSRRPNTSFCFLDIRSPGLGDTAMYLCATSSGAPSTDTQYFGPGTRLTVL.

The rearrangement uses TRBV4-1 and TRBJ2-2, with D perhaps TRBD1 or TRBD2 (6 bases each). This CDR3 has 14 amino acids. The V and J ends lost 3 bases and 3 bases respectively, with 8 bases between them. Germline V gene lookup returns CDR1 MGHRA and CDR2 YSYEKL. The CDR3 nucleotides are TGCGCCAGCAGCCAGGGGGGCTACACCGGGGAGCTGTTTTTT. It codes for CASSQGGYTGELFF.

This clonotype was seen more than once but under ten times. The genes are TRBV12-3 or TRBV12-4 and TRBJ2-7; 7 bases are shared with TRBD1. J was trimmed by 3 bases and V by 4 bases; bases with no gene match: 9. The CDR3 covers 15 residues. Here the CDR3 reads CASSYGDTGDYEQYF. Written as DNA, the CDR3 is TGTGCCAGCAGTTACGGTGACACAGGGGACTACGAGCAGTACTTC.

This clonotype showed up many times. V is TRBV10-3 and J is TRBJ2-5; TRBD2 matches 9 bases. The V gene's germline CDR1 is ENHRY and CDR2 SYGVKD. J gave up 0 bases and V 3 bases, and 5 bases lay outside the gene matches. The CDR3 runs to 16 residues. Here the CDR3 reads CAISDAGGKYQETQYF. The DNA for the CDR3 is TGTGCCATCAGTGATGCGGGGGGGAAGTACCAAGAGACCCAGTACTTC.

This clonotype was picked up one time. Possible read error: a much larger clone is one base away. The CDR3 loop is CASCSRDRENTEAFF. The CDR3 DNA sequence: TGTGCCAGCTGTTCACGGGACAGGGAGAACACTGAAGCTTTCTTT. The chain uses TRBV28 and TRBJ1-1; 9 bases agree with TRBD1. Germline values: CDR1 MDHEN, CDR2 SYDVKM. The CDR3 extends over 15 amino acids. The J segment lost 1 base and the V segment lost 8 bases, leaving 8 bases of the junction unmatched.

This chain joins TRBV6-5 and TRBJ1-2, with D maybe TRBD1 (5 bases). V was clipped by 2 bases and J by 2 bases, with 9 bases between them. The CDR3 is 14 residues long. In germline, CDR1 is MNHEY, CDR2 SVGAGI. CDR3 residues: CASSYGRGNYGYTF. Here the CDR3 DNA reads TGTGCCAGCAGTTACGGTCGGGGGAACTATGGCTACACCTTC.

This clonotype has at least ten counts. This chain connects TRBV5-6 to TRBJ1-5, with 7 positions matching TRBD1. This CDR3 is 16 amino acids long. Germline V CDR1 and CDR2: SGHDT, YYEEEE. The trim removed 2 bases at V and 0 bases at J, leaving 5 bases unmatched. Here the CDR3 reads CASSFQGEYSNQPQHF. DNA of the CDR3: TGTGCCAGCAGCTTCCAGGGGGAATATAGCAATCAGCCCCAGCATTTT.

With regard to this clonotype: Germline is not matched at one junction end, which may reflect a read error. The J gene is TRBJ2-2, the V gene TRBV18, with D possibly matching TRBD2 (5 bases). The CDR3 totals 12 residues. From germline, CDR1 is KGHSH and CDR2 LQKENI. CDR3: CASSHPTGEPFF. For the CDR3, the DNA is TGTGCCAGCTCGCACCCTACCGGGGAGCCGTTTTTT.

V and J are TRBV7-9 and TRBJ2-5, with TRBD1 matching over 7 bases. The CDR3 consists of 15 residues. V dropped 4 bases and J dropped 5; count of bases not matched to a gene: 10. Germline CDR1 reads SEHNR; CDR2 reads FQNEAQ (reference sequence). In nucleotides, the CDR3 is TGTGCCAGCAGCTCGGGGACGACAGGGTTGGAGACCCAGTACTTC. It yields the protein CASSSGTTGLETQYF.

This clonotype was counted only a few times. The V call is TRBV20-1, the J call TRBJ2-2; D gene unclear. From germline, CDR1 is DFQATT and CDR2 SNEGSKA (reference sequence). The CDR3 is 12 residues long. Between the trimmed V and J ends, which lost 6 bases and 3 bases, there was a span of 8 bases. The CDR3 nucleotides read TGCAGTGCCCCACTTCACACCGGGGAGCTGTTTTTT. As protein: CSAPLHTGELFF.

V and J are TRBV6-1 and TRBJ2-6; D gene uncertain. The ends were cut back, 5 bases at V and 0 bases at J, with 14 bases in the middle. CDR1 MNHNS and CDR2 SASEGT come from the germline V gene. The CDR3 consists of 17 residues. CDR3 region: CASSRRLQPSGANVLTF. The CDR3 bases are TGTGCCAGCAGTCGTCGGTTACAACCCTCTGGGGCCAACGTCCTGACTTTC.

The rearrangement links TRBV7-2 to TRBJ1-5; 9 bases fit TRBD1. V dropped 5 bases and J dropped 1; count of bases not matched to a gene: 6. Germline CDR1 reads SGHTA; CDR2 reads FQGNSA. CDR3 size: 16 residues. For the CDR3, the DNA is TGTGCCAGCAGCCAAGGGACAGGGCGAAGCAATCAGCCCCAGCATTTT. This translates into CASSQGTGRSNQPQHF.

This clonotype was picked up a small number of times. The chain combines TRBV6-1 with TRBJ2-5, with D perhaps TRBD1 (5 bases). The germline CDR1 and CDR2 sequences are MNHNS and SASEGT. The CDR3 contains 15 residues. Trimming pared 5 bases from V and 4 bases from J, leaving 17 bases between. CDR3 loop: CASSQTREKGETQYF. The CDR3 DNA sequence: TGTGCCAGCAGTCAAACCAGGGAAAAGGGAGAGACCCAGTACTTC.

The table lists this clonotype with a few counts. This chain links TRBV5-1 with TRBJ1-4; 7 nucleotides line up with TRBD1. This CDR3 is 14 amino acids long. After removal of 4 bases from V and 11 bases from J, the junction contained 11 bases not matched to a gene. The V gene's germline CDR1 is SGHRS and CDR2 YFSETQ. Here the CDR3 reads CASSMDRPRGKLFF. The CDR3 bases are TGCGCCAGCAGCATGGACAGGCCCCGGGGGAAACTGTTTTTT.

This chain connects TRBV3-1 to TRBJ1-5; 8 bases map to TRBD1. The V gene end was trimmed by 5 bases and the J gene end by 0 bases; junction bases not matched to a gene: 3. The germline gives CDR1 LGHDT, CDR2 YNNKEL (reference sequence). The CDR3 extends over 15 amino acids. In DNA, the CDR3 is TGTGCCAGCAGCACACAGGGGGATAGCAATCAGCCCCAGCATTTT. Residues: CASSTQGDSNQPQHF.

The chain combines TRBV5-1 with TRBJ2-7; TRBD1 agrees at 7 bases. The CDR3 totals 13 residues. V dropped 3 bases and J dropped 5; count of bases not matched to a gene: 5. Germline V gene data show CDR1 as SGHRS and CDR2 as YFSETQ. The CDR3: CASSWTGFNEQYF. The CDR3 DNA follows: TGCGCCAGCAGCTGGACAGGTTTCAACGAGCAGTACTTC. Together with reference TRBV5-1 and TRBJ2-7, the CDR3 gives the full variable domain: KAGVTQTPRYLIKTRGQQVTLSCSPISGHRSVSWYQQTPGQGLQFLFEYFSETQRNKGNFPGRFSGRQFSNSRSEMNVSTLELGDSALYLCASSWTGFNEQYFGPGTRLTVT.

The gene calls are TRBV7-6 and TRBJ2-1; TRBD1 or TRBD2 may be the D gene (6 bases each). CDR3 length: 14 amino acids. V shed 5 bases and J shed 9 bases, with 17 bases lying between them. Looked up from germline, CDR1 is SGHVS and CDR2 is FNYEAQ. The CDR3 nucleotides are TGTGCCAGCAGCATTCCCTCCGGGGGCGGTGAGCAGTTCTTC. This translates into CASSIPSGGGEQFF.